This T cell receptor beta chain was identified during a study of post-analysis software for immune sequencing data. As for the study in general: Clinical courses comprised relapsing-remitting, secondary progressive and progressive-relapsing multiple sclerosis.

Overall study results and limits: A significant reduction in normalized Chao1 diversity was observed in multiple sclerosis patients versus controls. Analysis by F measure revealed that same-batch samples clustered strongly together. Roughly five TRBV segments, including TRBV5-6, TRBV5-1 and TRBV20-1, were more frequent in patients than controls.

Turning to this clonotype: Its antigen is undetermined.

Germline V CDR1 and CDR2: DFQATT, SNEGSKA (reference sequence). V lost 1 base to trimming and J lost 5 bases, with 9 bases between them. The CDR3 has 13 residues. Sequencing libraries made from TCR beta cDNA carried unique molecular identifiers. When roughly 0.9 to 10 million T cells were used, they gave some 520,000 cDNA molecules. TCRdb used MiXCR to reprocess the PCR reads, holding one entry per CDR3 protein. The profile covers 800,000 to 950,000 distinct CDR3 sequences, with about 57% appearing a single time and approximately 4.5% taken by the ten largest. Source material: blood. This TCR derives from a girl aged 10 to 17 with multiple sclerosis. The chain recombines TRBV20-1 with TRBJ1-5; D is ambiguous. CDR3 sequence (DNA): TGCAGTGCTAGAGGGGCCCGAGATCAGCCCCAGCATTTT. Translation gives CSARGARDQPQHF.